The entry below describes one T cell receptor (beta chain). The antigen it binds to is not known. Nothing much larger sits one base from this clone, and base qualities are not available. The sample belongs to a study of blood T cell repertoires in COVID-19 (dated by TCRdb to about 2020). For the study in its entirety: Samples covering the acute and convalescent phases of COVID-19 were provided by collaborators in the United States, Italy and Spain. The prospective study material was composed of cDNA or gDNA derived from T cells, B-cell-depleted T cells, or PBMCs. Deeply sampled blood TCRbeta repertoires from subjects exposed to, actively infected with, or recovered from COVID-19 were included in the dataset. The repertoires were released in a freely available public database intended as a resource for research on the immune response to SARS-CoV-2. The samples were drawn from the first 160 participants of the ongoing ImmuneRACE study and from 1,254 subjects provided by 6 global collaborators. Sample metadata almost always included a de-identified subject ID, COVID-19 status, age in years and sex. Where HLA class I and class II types were available, the types were taken from metadata supplied by the sample provider, not from assay-based typing.

The CDR3 contains 11 residues, cysteine and phenylalanine counted. Here the CDR3 DNA is all that survives: 33 bases in frame from base 1. The germline V gene encodes CDR1 DFQATT and CDR2 SNEGSKA (reference sequence). V was cut back by 5 bases and J by 4 bases, leaving a gap of 9 bases between them. Overall results and qualifications from the work: The quantity of clinical and demographic metadata differed by source and by participant and was supplied without curation.

TCRbeta CDR3 regions were amplified from genomic DNA by means of the immunoSEQ Assay, a bias-controlled multiplex PCR. For the original study's pipeline: Nucleated cell counts per sample were estimated from amplification of reference gene primers within the assay. To quantify the absolute abundance of each unique TCRbeta CDR3 rearrangement, sequence reads were collapsed and filtered. For each sample, productive Simpson clonality was calculated as the square root of Simpson's diversity index over productive rearrangements. The clones in this table, taken by TCRdb from immuneACCESS, are in-frame only. Not every clone is retained; where verified, under half of the shortfall comes from an unresolved V gene, and the cause of the rest is unknown. V, J and clone size reflect that table, while D and trimming were determined from the DNA. This sample gives fewer than 350,000 clones in total; approximately 90% of them show up just once. Of the sample, about 2.5% is held by the ten largest clones.

In the prospective study, participants were roughly 18 to 100 years old, resided in about 25 geographic areas of the United States, and were enrolled through a virtual design. In the prospective study, cohorts were assigned on the basis of participant-reported clinical history obtained from a screening survey and a study questionnaire. Each participant in the prospective study had whole blood, serum and a nasopharyngeal or oropharyngeal swab collected by mobile phlebotomists. Prospective study participants could optionally give additional blood draws and questionnaires over an approximately 2-month period. Before DNA extraction, prospective study blood samples were shipped either frozen or at room temperature.

Sequencing was performed on PBMCs or T cells enriched from blood (not recorded which). The chain couples TRBV20-1 to TRBJ2-7, with TRBD1 as a weak D call on 5 bases. This clonotype was sampled from a woman aged 40 to 50 with acute COVID-19. The CDR3 in this case is CSAVQEYEQYF. DNA sequence: TGCAGTGCTGTACAGGAATACGAGCAGTACTTC.